This TCR beta chain was identified during a study of T cell responses to AZD1222 COVID-19 vaccine. Overall study: Samples with a second dose at about 4 or about 12 weeks were pooled together. Whole-study results and caveats: Sampling that yielded the repertoires occurred only after the peak T cell response. Among the donors, most were white British and more were female, and clonal diversity was possibly underestimated. Spike-specific TCR breadth rose after two AZD1222 doses, and depth rose as well.

Sequencing used immunoSEQ multiplex PCR; TCRdb keeps in-frame clones, though not all of them. The table has 150,000 or so clones, more than 90% seen once. Turning to this clone: Its antigen remains unidentified.

Sequenced material: peripheral blood, taken on day 0 of AZD1222 vaccination. The receptor comes from an adult in good health.

The CDR3: CASSLPGVGSEQYF. For the CDR3, the DNA is TGTGCCAGCAGCTTGCCAGGGGTAGGGTCCGAGCAGTACTTC. The J gene is TRBJ2-7, the V gene TRBV11-3; weak D call: TRBD1 (6 bases). The CDR3 runs 14 residues. The germline CDR1 and CDR2 sequences are SGHNT and YENEEA. V dropped 3 bases and J dropped 6 bases, with 15 bases sitting between them.